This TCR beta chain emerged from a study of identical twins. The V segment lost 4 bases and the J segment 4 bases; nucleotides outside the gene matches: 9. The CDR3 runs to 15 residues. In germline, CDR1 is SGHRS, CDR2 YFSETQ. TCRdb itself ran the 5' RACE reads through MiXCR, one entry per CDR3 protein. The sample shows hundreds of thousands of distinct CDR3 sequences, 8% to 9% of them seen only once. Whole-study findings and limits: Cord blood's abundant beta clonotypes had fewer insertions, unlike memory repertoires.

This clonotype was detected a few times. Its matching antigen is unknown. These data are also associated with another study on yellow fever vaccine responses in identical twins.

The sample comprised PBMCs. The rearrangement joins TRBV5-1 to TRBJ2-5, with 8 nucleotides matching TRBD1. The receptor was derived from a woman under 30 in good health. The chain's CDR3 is CASSVGQGKRETQYF. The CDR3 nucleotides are TGCGCCAGCAGCGTCGGACAGGGTAAACGAGAGACCCAGTACTTC.